This is a list of T cell receptor beta chains from one sample in a study of blood T cell repertoires in COVID-19. The repertoire was sequenced with immunoSEQ multiplex PCR; TCRdb's copy has only in-frame clones and lacks some. This table has 250,000 to 350,000 clones, over 70% appearing once. Sequencing was done on a sample of peripheral blood. These receptors were collected from a woman in her forties or fifties with acute or convalescent COVID-19. The CDR3 runs from the conserved cysteine through the conserved F or W. A D gene is named only where the DNA matches it firmly. The size of a clone is reported for some rows only, either as once, few or many, or as a class for expanded clones.

NA	TRBV4-3	TRBJ2-7	NA	TGCGCCAGCAGCCAAGTCTTGGAAGCGGGCTACGAGCAGTACTTC	CASSQVLEAGYEQYF
once	TRBV30	TRBJ2-2	NA	TGTGCCTGGAGTCGAGGGCCCGACTTCGGCGGGGAGCTGTTTTTT	CAWSRGPDFGGELFF
NA	TRBV2	TRBJ2-2	NA	TGTGCCAGCGGTGGCGGGGAAAACACCGGGGAGCTGTTTTTT	CASGGGENTGELFF
NA	TRBV29-1	TRBJ2-1	NA	TGCAGCGTTGGCTGGGGGGACAATGAGCAGTTCTTC	CSVGWGDNEQFF
NA	TRBV2	TRBJ2-3	TRBD2	TGTGCCAGCAGTCCTCGACTAGCCAACCAGAGGGATACGCAGTATTTT	CASSPRLANQRDTQYF
NA	TRBV29-1	TRBJ2-5	TRBD2	TGCAGCGTTGGGGCTCTCTGGGGGGGAGAGACCCAGTACTTC	CSVGALWGGETQYF
once	TRBV4-1	TRBJ2-1	TRBD2	TGCGCCAGCAGCCAAGCCCGGAATAGCGGGGGCTCCTTGAGTCGTGAGCAGTTCTTC	CASSQARNSGGSLSREQFF
NA	TRBV9	TRBJ2-2	NA	TGTGCCAGCAGCGTAGTAGGCGGAGGGGAGCTGTTTTTT	CASSVVGGGELFF
NA	TRBV3-1/TRBV3-2	TRBJ2-1	TRBD2	TGTGCCAGCAGCCAAGAGACTAGCGGGGCCTACAATGAGCAGTTCTTC	CASSQETSGAYNEQFF
NA	TRBV5-4	TRBJ2-1	TRBD1	TGTGCCAGCAGCCCGGGACAGGGCCCCTACAATGAGCAGTTCTTC	CASSPGQGPYNEQFF
NA	TRBV30	TRBJ1-2	NA	TGTGCCTCGTGGAGTCAGGGGTATGGCTACACCTTC	CASWSQGYGYTF
NA	TRBV3-1/TRBV3-2	TRBJ1-4	NA	TGTGCCAGCAGCCAAGTTAGCGAAAAACTGTTTTTT	CASSQVSEKLFF
NA	TRBV5-4	TRBJ2-5	TRBD1	TGTGCCAGCAGCTTAGGGACAGGGAAGCAGGAGACCCAGTACTTC	CASSLGTGKQETQYF
NA	TRBV7-9	TRBJ1-4	NA	TGTGCCAGCAGCTTAGGTCTCGGCAGGGCTAATGAAAAACTGTTTTTT	CASSLGLGRANEKLFF
NA	TRBV3-1/TRBV3-2	TRBJ2-2	TRBD1	TGTGCCAGCAGCCAAGATTGGGAGAGGGGGCAGAACGGGGAGCTGTTTTTT	CASSQDWERGQNGELFF
NA	TRBV12-3/TRBV12-4	TRBJ1-5	NA	TGTGCCAGCAGTTTGACAGGAGATCAGCCCCAGCATTTT	CASSLTGDQPQHF
few	TRBV2	TRBJ1-5	TRBD1	TGTGCCAGCAGTGAGGGACAGGGGGAACAGCCCCAGCATTTT	CASSEGQGEQPQHF
NA	TRBV4-2	TRBJ2-2	TRBD2	TGTGCCAGCAGCCAAGATCGCGGATCGGGACTAGCGGGGGGGCCGCGGGTTGCCGGGGAGCTGTTTTTT	CASSQDRGSGLAGGPRVAGELFF
NA	TRBV11-2	TRBJ2-5	TRBD2	TGTGCCAGCAGCTTGACTAGCGTCAACGAGAGATACTTC	CASSLTSVNERYF
NA	TRBV6-2/TRBV6-3	TRBJ1-5	NA	TGTGCCAGCAGTCGCGGGCCCCCAAGGAGCAATCAGCCCCAGCATTTT	CASSRGPPRSNQPQHF
NA	TRBV6-5	TRBJ1-1	NA	TGTGCCAGCAAGGCAGGGGTCACTGAAGCTTTCTTT	CASKAGVTEAFF
NA	TRBV24-1	TRBJ2-5	TRBD1	TGTGCCACCAGGGACAGGAAAGAGACCCAGTACTTC	CATRDRKETQYF
NA	TRBV7-6	TRBJ1-1	NA	TGTGCCAGCAGCCCACAGAACTTGAACACTGAAGCTTTCTTT	CASSPQNLNTEAFF
few	TRBV6-5	TRBJ1-2	NA	TGTGCCAGCAGAATAGACAGGAATCATGGCTACACCTTC	CASRIDRNHGYTF
NA	TRBV5-1	TRBJ1-2	NA	TGCGCCAGCAGCTTGTGGGCGAACTATGGCTACACCTTC	CASSLWANYGYTF
NA	TRBV28	TRBJ1-4	NA	TGTGCCAGCAGTTTGACAGGAAGGGGCCTGTTTTTT	CASSLTGRGLFF
NA	TRBV5-1	TRBJ1-2	TRBD1	TGCGCCAGCAGCTTTGGGGGACAGGGGAACTATGGCTACACCTTC	CASSFGGQGNYGYTF
few	TRBV5-1	TRBJ1-1	NA	TGCGCCAGCAGCTTAGGGAGGAACACTGAAGCTTTCTTT	CASSLGRNTEAFF
NA	TRBV30	TRBJ2-4	NA	TGTGCCTGGAGCTTAGCCAAAAACATTCAGTACTTC	CAWSLAKNIQYF
NA	TRBV10-3	TRBJ2-1	TRBD2	TGTGCCATCAGTTCGCCGGGACTAGCAAGGGTGGGGCAGTTCTTC	CAISSPGLARVGQFF
once	TRBV5-4	TRBJ2-7	TRBD2	TGTGCCAGCAGCGGCCAGGCGGGAGGCCACGAGCAGTACTTC	CASSGQAGGHEQYF
NA	TRBV2	TRBJ2-2	TRBD2	TGTGCCAGCATTGTAGGGACTAGCGTAACCGGGGAGCTGTTTTTT	CASIVGTSVTGELFF
NA	TRBV6-6	TRBJ1-1	NA	TGTGCCAGCAGGTTGACAGCGAACACTGAAGCTTTCTTT	CASRLTANTEAFF
NA	TRBV2	TRBJ2-3	TRBD2	TGTGCCAGCAGGGTTAAGCGGGAGGATACGCAGTATTTT	CASRVKREDTQYF
NA	TRBV20-1	TRBJ1-2	NA	TGCAGTCCATATGGCTACACCTTC	CSPYGYTF
NA	TRBV2	TRBJ1-4	NA	TGTGCCAGCACCGGACAGCCGGATGAAAAACTGTTTTTT	CASTGQPDEKLFF
NA	TRBV5-4	TRBJ1-2	NA	TGTGCCAGCATCCTCGCCCCAGGGACTAACTATGGCTACACCTTC	CASILAPGTNYGYTF
NA	TRBV6-9	TRBJ1-2	TRBD1	TGTGCCAGCAGTTATCAACATCGACAGGGGAGGTACACCTTC	CASSYQHRQGRYTF
NA	TRBV5-1	TRBJ2-1	TRBD2	TGCGCCAGCAGCCCTAGCGGGGGCCCCTACAATGAGCAGTTCTTC	CASSPSGGPYNEQFF
once	TRBV29-1	TRBJ2-1	NA	TGCAGCGTTGTGACTTTTAACAATGAGCAGTTCTTC	CSVVTFNNEQFF
few	TRBV27	TRBJ2-1	TRBD2	TGTGCCAGCAGAAGGTCTAGCGGGATATCCAATGAGCAGTTCTTC	CASRRSSGISNEQFF
NA	TRBV27	TRBJ1-4	NA	TGTGCCAGCAGTCTAACAGGGTTTAATGAAAAACTGTTTTTT	CASSLTGFNEKLFF
NA	TRBV5-1	TRBJ1-1	TRBD1	TGCGCCAGCAGCCTGAGACAGGGGGAAGGTGCTGAAGCTTTCTTT	CASSLRQGEGAEAFF
NA	TRBV2	TRBJ2-3	TRBD1	TGTGCCAGCAGGCGCGGGACAGGGGGCTTGTATTTT	CASRRGTGGLYF
NA	TRBV7-8	TRBJ2-5	TRBD2	TGTGCCAGCAGCGCCTCGAGACTAGCGGGGTGGGAGACCCAGTACTTC	CASSASRLAGWETQYF
NA	TRBV6-6	TRBJ2-5	NA	TGTGCCAGCAGTTATGGCGGGGAGACCCAGTACTTC	CASSYGGETQYF
NA	TRBV6-6	TRBJ1-1	NA	TGTGCCAGCAGTTACTCAGCGCTTGAAGCTTTCTTT	CASSYSALEAFF
NA	TRBV29-1	TRBJ2-5	TRBD1	TGCAGCGTTGGGGGACAGGGGACCCCAGAGACCCAGTACTTC	CSVGGQGTPETQYF
NA	TRBV5-1	TRBJ1-2	TRBD1	TGCGCCAGCAGCCCAGGGACAGGGGCTGTAGGGTCCTATGGCTACACCTTC	CASSPGTGAVGSYGYTF
NA	TRBV2	TRBJ2-1	TRBD1	TGTGCCAGCAGCGCCGACAGGGGCGCCCACAATGAGCAGTTCTTC	CASSADRGAHNEQFF
NA	TRBV3-1/TRBV3-2	TRBJ1-1	TRBD1	TGTGCCAGCTGTAGACAGGGCACTGAAGCTTTCTTT	CASCRQGTEAFF
NA	TRBV4-1	TRBJ1-4	NA	TGCGCCAGCAGCCCCCAGGGTGTCGGTAATGAAAAACTGTTTTTT	CASSPQGVGNEKLFF
once	TRBV5-5	TRBJ1-1	NA	TGTGCCAGCAGCTTTATACAGGCTAACACTGAAGCTTTCTTT	CASSFIQANTEAFF
NA	TRBV2	TRBJ1-5	NA	TGTGCCAGCAGTCAACAGCTCATTAGCAATCAGCCCCAGCATTTT	CASSQQLISNQPQHF
NA	TRBV18	TRBJ2-7	NA	TGTGCCAGCTCACCCCCGACTCTTTTGGACGAGCAGTACTTC	CASSPPTLLDEQYF
NA	TRBV5-1	TRBJ1-1	NA	TGCGCCAGCAGCCGGATGACAGAGAACACTGAAGCTTTCTTT	CASSRMTENTEAFF
NA	TRBV6-5	TRBJ2-1	TRBD2	TGTGCCGTTTGGGGGGGGAGGGAGCAGTTCTTC	CAVWGGREQFF
NA	TRBV15	TRBJ1-2	TRBD1	TGTGCCACCCGAGAAGGGACAGCGAGGATTGACTATGGCTACACCTTC	CATREGTARIDYGYTF
NA	TRBV24-1	TRBJ1-3	TRBD1	TGTGCCACCAGCCAAGGGGGCGCGAATGGAAACACCATATATTTT	CATSQGGANGNTIYF